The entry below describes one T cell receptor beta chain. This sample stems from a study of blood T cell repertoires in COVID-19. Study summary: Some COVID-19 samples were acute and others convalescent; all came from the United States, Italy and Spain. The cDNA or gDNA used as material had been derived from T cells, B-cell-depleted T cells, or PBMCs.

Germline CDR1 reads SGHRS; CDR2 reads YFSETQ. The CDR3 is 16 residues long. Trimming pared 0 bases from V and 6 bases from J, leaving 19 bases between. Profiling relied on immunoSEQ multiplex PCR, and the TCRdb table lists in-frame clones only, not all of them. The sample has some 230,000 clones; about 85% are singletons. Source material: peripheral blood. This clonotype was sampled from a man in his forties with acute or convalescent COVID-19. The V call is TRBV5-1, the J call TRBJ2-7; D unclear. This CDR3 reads CASSLDPPPNGLEQYF. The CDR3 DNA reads TGCGCCAGCAGCTTGGATCCCCCCCCGAACGGTCTCGAGCAGTACTTC.